This T cell receptor (beta chain) was captured in a study of blood T cell repertoires in COVID-19. Study-wide background: The United States, Italy and Spain were the sources of the acute and convalescent COVID-19 samples. PBMCs, B-cell-depleted T cells, or T cells were the source of the cDNA or gDNA that made up the material.

This clone has a single count. The CDR3 is 12 amino acids. Per germline, CDR1 MDHEN and CDR2 SYDVKM. Trimming took off 5 bases at V and 4 bases at J, with 9 bases between the two ends. Authors' processing steps: Using reference gene primer amplification, nucleated cell counts were estimated. TCRdb's copy holds only in-frame clones and misses some; the assay was immunoSEQ multiplex PCR. Clone size and the V and J calls come from that table; the DNA yielded D and trimming. The sample contains roughly 220,000 clones, more than 80% of which appear only once. Cohort placement rested on clinical history that participants reported themselves.

The chain combines TRBV28 with TRBJ2-7; weak D call: TRBD2 (6 bases). The receptor was isolated from a woman younger than 30 in a cohort exposed to, infected with or recovered from COVID-19 (not recorded which). Sequenced sample: PBMCs or T cells enriched from blood (not recorded which). The CDR3 loop reads CASSLGGYEQYF. DNA for the CDR3: TGTGCCAGCAGTCTGGGAGGTTACGAGCAGTACTTC.